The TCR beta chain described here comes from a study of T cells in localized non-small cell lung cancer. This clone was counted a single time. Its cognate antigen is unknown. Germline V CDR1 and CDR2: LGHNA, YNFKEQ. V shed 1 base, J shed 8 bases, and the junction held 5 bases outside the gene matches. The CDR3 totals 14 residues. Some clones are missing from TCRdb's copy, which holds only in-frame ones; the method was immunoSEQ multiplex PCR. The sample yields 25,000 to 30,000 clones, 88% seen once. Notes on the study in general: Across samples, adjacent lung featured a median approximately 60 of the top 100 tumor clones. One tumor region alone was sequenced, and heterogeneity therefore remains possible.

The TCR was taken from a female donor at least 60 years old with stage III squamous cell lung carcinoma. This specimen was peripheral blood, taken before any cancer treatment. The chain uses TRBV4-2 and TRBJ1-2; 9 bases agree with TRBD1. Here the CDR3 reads CASSQVGQGLGYTF. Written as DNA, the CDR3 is TGTGCCAGCAGCCAAGTTGGACAGGGGTTGGGCTACACCTTC.